This entry lists 30 T cell receptor beta chains sequenced from one sample in a study of cytomegalovirus exposure and HLA in healthy donors. PCR used 60 Vbeta primers and 13 Jbeta primers. The assay was immunoSEQ multiplex PCR, and TCRdb's table has in-frame clones only and misses some. The sample yields hundreds of thousands of clones, roughly 89% seen once. The specimen was PBMCs. All receptors come from a woman between 18 and 29 years old in good health and CMV-seronegative.

The genes are TRBV29-1 and TRBJ2-7; 7 nucleotides agree with TRBD1. Trimming took 7 bases from V and 0 from J; bases not matched to a gene: 15. The CDR3 extends over 16 amino acids. From germline, CDR1 is SQVTM and CDR2 ANQGSEA. The CDR3 sequence: CSAKGTGTESSYEQYF. The DNA for the CDR3 is TGCAGCGCTAAAGGGACCGGGACAGAAAGCTCCTACGAGCAGTACTTC.

V is TRBV5-6 and J is TRBJ2-5, with 7 bases lining up with TRBD2. Trimming took 2 bases from V and 2 from J; bases not matched to a gene: 15. Germline CDR1 SGHDT, CDR2 YYEEEE. This CDR3 contains 18 residues. The CDR3: CASSLWVPLSGGQETQYF. CDR3 nucleotide sequence: TGTGCCAGCAGCTTATGGGTGCCATTATCGGGGGGTCAAGAGACCCAGTACTTC.

The chain carries TRBV2 and TRBJ2-5; 7 bases line up with TRBD2. Unmatched junction bases numbered 2, after V lost 5 bases and J lost 5 bases. The CDR3 consists of 12 residues. CDR1 and CDR2 (germline): SNHLY, FYNNEI. The CDR3 region is CASSPGGETQYF. The CDR3 nucleotides read TGTGCCAGCAGTCCGGGAGGTGAGACCCAGTACTTC.

On this clone: The conserved phenylalanine or tryptophan normally closing the CDR3 is absent here, so this likely arose from a read error. The DNA is omitted, as the CDR3 cannot be located on it reliably, and the CDR3 follows TCRdb's listing. The rearrangement links TRBV7-8 to TRBJ1-3; the table assigns TRBD1, which was not confirmed against the DNA. The CDR3 spans 10 amino acids, including both terminal residues. The germline gives CDR1 SGHVS, CDR2 FQNEAQ. The CDR3 region is CASRRTGWIL.

The genes are TRBV5-6 and TRBJ1-5, with 9 positions matching TRBD1. The junction had 12 bases not matched to a gene; V was cut back by 4 bases and J by 10 bases. CDR1 is SGHDT and CDR2 is YYEEEE in the germline V gene. The CDR3 runs 15 residues. The CDR3 sequence: CASSLEGTGLGPQHF. The CDR3 DNA follows: TGTGCCAGCAGCCTAGAAGGGACAGGGTTAGGTCCCCAGCATTTT.

The chain combines TRBV4-1 with TRBJ2-1; D ambiguous. This CDR3 is built from 14 residues. V shed 1 base and J shed 14 bases, with 18 bases lying between them. The germline CDR1 and CDR2 sequences are MGHRA and YSYEKL. CDR3 DNA sequence: TGCGCCAGCAGCCAAGTTCTTGTCTCCCGAGGTGAGTTCTTC. Translation: CASSQVLVSRGEFF.

This clone has just a few counts. V is TRBV4-3 and J is TRBJ1-3; D remains unclear. In germline, CDR1 is LGHNA, CDR2 YSLEER. Trimming pared 0 bases from V and 0 bases from J, leaving 6 bases between. The CDR3 has 15 amino acids. The CDR3 sequence: CASSQDQISGNTIYF. The CDR3 bases are TGCGCCAGCAGCCAAGACCAGATCTCTGGAAACACCATATATTTT.

The chain uses TRBV5-7 and TRBJ2-1; D is undetermined. TRBV5-7 carries the ORF label, with uncertain function. Between the trimmed V and J ends, which lost 5 bases and 6 bases, there was a span of 15 bases. This CDR3 is built from 14 residues. Here the CDR3 DNA reads TGTGCCAGCAGATTCCGGGTCTTCCTCAATGAGCAGTTCTTC. This gives the protein CASRFRVFLNEQFF.

V gene TRBV7-9 combines with J gene TRBJ1-2; 9 bases line up with TRBD1. The CDR3 sequence is 13 residues long. The V gene's germline CDR1 is SEHNR and CDR2 FQNEAQ (reference sequence). V gave up 4 bases and J gave up 9 bases; unmatched junction bases: 6. The CDR3 region is CASSSGQGSSYTF. The CDR3 DNA is TGTGCCAGCAGCTCTGGACAGGGGTCGAGCTACACCTTC.

The chain couples TRBV4-1 to TRBJ2-3, with D perhaps TRBD2 (6 bases). This CDR3 has 15 amino acids. Germline V gene sequence: CDR1 MGHRA, CDR2 YSYEKL. V was cut by 6 bases and J by 3 bases, with 16 bases left in between. CDR3 loop: CASRPTGDTTDTQYF. DNA for the CDR3: TGCGCCAGCAGGCCGACGGGAGACACGACAGATACGCAGTATTTT.

J is TRBJ1-4 and V is TRBV27, with D unresolved. Germline CDR1 is MNHEY and CDR2 is SMNVEV (reference sequence). V was trimmed by 0 bases and J by 0 bases, leaving 14 bases between them. The CDR3 has 18 amino acids. The CDR3 region is CASSLSPKLIATNEKLFF. The CDR3 DNA sequence: TGTGCCAGCAGTTTATCCCCGAAACTGATCGCAACTAATGAAAAACTGTTTTTT.

The chain recombines TRBV27 with TRBJ2-2; the match to TRBD2 covers 11 bases. This CDR3 is 18 amino acids long. The germline V gene has CDR1 MNHEY and CDR2 SMNVEV (reference sequence). V was clipped by 6 bases and J by 4 bases; unmatched bases: 13. CDR3 bases: TGTGCCAGCAGCCTAGGGGTCCTAGCGGGAGGTCTCACCGGGGAGCTGTTTTTT. Its translation: CASSLGVLAGGLTGELFF.

This clone was picked up a small number of times. V gene TRBV6-1 combines with J gene TRBJ2-7, with 9 bases fitting TRBD2. This CDR3 has 16 amino acids. Germline CDR1 is MNHNS and CDR2 is SASEGT. V gave up 2 bases and J gave up 4 bases; unmatched junction bases: 9. The CDR3 DNA sequence: TGTGCCAGCAGTGAAACGGGGCGGGAGGGTAGGTACGAGCAGTACTTC. This gives the protein CASSETGREGRYEQYF.

This clone was seen once. The V call is TRBV27, the J call TRBJ1-1; 11 bases agree with TRBD1. J lost 4 bases, V lost 4 bases, and 11 bases had no gene match. CDR3 length: 17 amino acids. Germline values: CDR1 MNHEY, CDR2 SMNVEV (reference sequence). Here the CDR3 DNA reads TGTGCCAGCAGTTACCAACAATGGGGACAGGGGGGCACTGAAGCTTTCTTT. Translating it yields CASSYQQWGQGGTEAFF.

This clone has more than one count but fewer than ten. The chain joins TRBV5-6 to TRBJ1-2; D is unclear. Germline V gene sequence: CDR1 SGHDT, CDR2 YYEEEE. The CDR3 runs to 12 residues. V lost 2 bases to trimming and J lost 5 bases, with 7 bases between them. Written as DNA, the CDR3 is TGTGCCAGCAGCTTCGGGGTTTATGGCTACACCTTC. Residues: CASSFGVYGYTF.

The V gene is TRBV29-1, the J gene TRBJ2-1, with 7 bases matching TRBD1. CDR1 is SQVTM and CDR2 is ANQGSEA in the germline V gene. The V and J ends lost 3 bases and 9 bases, in that order; junction bases with no gene match: 8. The CDR3 consists of 13 residues. CDR3 DNA sequence: TGCAGCGTTGACAAACAGGGGCGAGGTGAGCAGTTCTTC. Protein: CSVDKQGRGEQFF.

The CDR3, as DNA: TGCGCCAGCAGCCACCACCCCCCGGGACTAGCGGGAGGTCGTCGGTGGTTCTTC. Translation gives CASSHHPPGLAGGRRWFF. The chain links TRBV4-1 to TRBJ2-1; 15 nucleotides match TRBD2. J lost 15 bases, V lost 3 bases, and 18 bases had no gene match. The CDR3 covers 18 residues. The germline gives CDR1 MGHRA, CDR2 YSYEKL.

This sequence joins TRBV5-4 and TRBJ2-2; a possible D gene is TRBD1 (6 bases). From germline, CDR1 is SGHNT and CDR2 YYREEE (reference sequence). Trimming removed 4 bases from V and 7 bases from J, with 14 bases in between. The CDR3 covers 14 residues. CDR3 amino acids: CASSLGSGVGELFF. The CDR3 DNA reads TGTGCCAGCAGCCTCGGATCAGGGGTCGGGGAGCTGTTTTTT.

A remark on this clone: The junction differs from germline at one of its ends, possibly a read error. This sample also contains other DNA sequences that code for the same CDR3. The chain carries TRBV12-5 and TRBJ1-1; D perhaps matches TRBD1 (5 bases). Per germline, CDR1 LGHNT and CDR2 FRNRAP. This CDR3 comprises 13 residues. The chain's CDR3 is CASGLDGGTEAFF. The CDR3 DNA reads TGTGCTAGCGGTTTGGATGGGGGGACTGAAGCTTTCTTT.

The rearrangement uses TRBV9 and TRBJ2-5, with 7 bases fitting TRBD2. Germline V lookup: CDR1 SGDLS, CDR2 YYNGEE. The CDR3 contains 15 residues. The J segment lost 2 bases and the V segment lost 0 bases, leaving 4 bases of the junction unmatched. CDR3 bases: TGTGCCAGCAGCGTAGCTGGGGGGGTTCAAGAGACCCAGTACTTC. Residues: CASSVAGGVQETQYF.

The chain has TRBV7-9 and TRBJ2-1; possible D gene TRBD2, 6 bases. The CDR3 loop spans 14 amino acids. V lost 7 bases and J lost 3, with 13 bases in between. The germline CDR1 and CDR2 sequences are SEHNR and FQNEAQ (reference sequence). CDR3 sequence: CASKASEIYNEQFF. CDR3 bases: TGTGCCAGCAAGGCTAGCGAGATCTACAATGAGCAGTTCTTC.

The chain links TRBV13 to TRBJ1-2; 11 nucleotides match TRBD1. Germline V gene data show CDR1 as PRHDT and CDR2 as FYEKMQ (reference sequence). V was clipped by 1 base and J by 2 bases; unmatched bases: 6. This CDR3 contains 17 residues. The CDR3 reads CASSLEGQGANNYGYTF. CDR3 bases: TGTGCCAGCAGCTTAGAAGGACAGGGGGCGAACAACTATGGCTACACCTTC.

This chain connects TRBV7-2 to TRBJ1-1; 9 nucleotides align to TRBD1. Germline loops: CDR1 SGHTA, CDR2 FQGNSA. The trim removed 2 bases at V and 8 bases at J, leaving 9 bases unmatched. The CDR3 loop spans 15 amino acids. The DNA for the CDR3 is TGTGCCAGCAGCTTATCCGTGACAGGGGGGAGGGAAGCTTTCTTT. Amino acids: CASSLSVTGGREAFF.

J is TRBJ2-3 and V is TRBV2; D is uncertain. The CDR3 loop spans 11 amino acids. CDR1 and CDR2 (germline): SNHLY, FYNNEI. V was clipped by 5 bases and J by 6 bases, with 6 bases between them. CDR3 amino acids: CASSTRDTQYF. CDR3 in DNA: TGTGCCAGCAGTACCCGGGATACGCAGTATTTT.

The rearrangement links TRBV4-1 to TRBJ1-1, with a weak D call TRBD1 (6 bases). The V gene's germline CDR1 is MGHRA and CDR2 YSYEKL. The CDR3 runs 17 residues. V was cut by 1 base and J by 1 base, with 16 bases left in between. DNA of the CDR3: TGCGCCAGCAGCCAAGCCCTCAGGGGCGCGGGGAACACTGAAGCTTTCTTT. Its translation: CASSQALRGAGNTEAFF.

This clone turned up a few times. Sequence at one end of the junction differs from germline and may be a read error. The chain couples TRBV5-4 to TRBJ1-3; TRBD1 matches at 7 bases. Germline loops: CDR1 SGHNT, CDR2 YYREEE (reference sequence). The CDR3 has 18 amino acids. The CDR3: CASSPGGVLEGAENTIYF. In DNA form, the CDR3 reads TGCGCCAGCAGCCCAGGAGGGGTCTTGGAGGGGGCTGAAAACACCATATATTTT.

The gene calls are TRBV7-9 and TRBJ1-4; D may be TRBD1 (5 bases). CDR1 and CDR2 (germline): SEHNR, FQNEAQ (reference sequence). This CDR3 has 15 amino acids. With 0 bases removed from V and 7 bases from J, the gap between germline ends came to 12 bases. CDR3 bases: TGTGCCAGCAGCTTAGCGCAGACAGTCCTTGAAAAACTGTTTTTT. This gives the protein CASSLAQTVLEKLFF. The full variable domain, its missing parts supplied by reference TRBV7-9 and TRBJ1-4, is DTGVSQNPRHKITKRGQNVTFRCDPISEHNRLYWYRQTLGQGPEFLTYFQNEAQLEKSRLLSDRFSAERPKGSFSTLEIQRTEQGDSAMYLCASSLAQTVLEKLFFGSGTQLSVL.

This clone was counted a single time. V and J are TRBV6-1 and TRBJ2-5, with D possibly TRBD2 on 6 matching bases. The CDR3 is 13 residues long. V was cut by 6 bases and J by 5 bases, with 13 bases left in between. Germline loops: CDR1 MNHNS, CDR2 SASEGT. CDR3 amino acids: CASRRTIIETQYF. DNA for the CDR3: TGTGCCAGCAGGCGGACTATAATCGAGACCCAGTACTTC.

The genes are TRBV5-1 and TRBJ1-1; D uncertain. V was cut by 0 bases and J by 6 bases, with 9 bases left in between. Germline loops: CDR1 SGHRS, CDR2 YFSETQ. The CDR3 is made up of 13 amino acids. CDR3 in DNA: TGCGCCAGCAGCTTGGCTGGGAGATCTGAAGCTTTCTTT. As protein: CASSLAGRSEAFF.

Worth noting for this clone: A junction end diverges from the germline sequence, so it may reflect a read error. The V and J genes are TRBV9 and TRBJ2-5; a weak D match, TRBD1 (5 bases). The CDR3 extends over 15 amino acids. Germline assignment: CDR1 SGDLS and CDR2 YYNGEE. The CDR3 reads CAGSVSQGNQETQYF. The CDR3 region has the DNA TGTGCCGGCAGCGTATCGCAGGGTAACCAAGAGACCCAGTACTTC.